Presented here are 16 T cell receptor beta chains from one specimen sequenced in a study of T cell repertoires in cytomegalovirus infection. What these receptors recognize is not known. TCRdb recomputed calls from the reads with MiXCR, one row per CDR3 protein. The repertoire includes some 800,000 distinct CDR3 sequences, 30% to 35% of them detected once, and around an eighth sits in the top ten. Sequencing was performed on cultured CD8+ T cells from PBMCs, taken from culture after CMV antigen stimulation. The source is a human donor in good health (CMV status not recorded). Some clones in this sample may be carry-over from other donors' samples.

The genes are TRBV5-1 and TRBJ2-5; a possible D gene is TRBD1 (6 bases). Germline-derived CDR1 and CDR2 are SGHRS and YFSETQ. Trimming pared 4 bases from V and 1 base from J, leaving 14 bases between. The CDR3 is 15 residues long. DNA for the CDR3: TGCGCCAGCAGCCCTGGACAGTTTTTCCAAGAGACCCAGTACTTC. It codes for CASSPGQFFQETQYF.

This clonotype was counted ten times or more. This chain joins TRBV7-6 and TRBJ1-5; no clear D. The CDR3 runs to 14 residues. Trimming left V 4 bases short and J 5 bases short, with 12 bases between. Germline lookup yields CDR1 SGHVS and CDR2 FNYEAQ. CDR3 residues: CASSWAANHQPQHF. DNA for the CDR3: TGTGCCAGCAGCTGGGCAGCAAATCATCAGCCCCAGCATTTT.

The chain joins TRBV4-1 to TRBJ2-7; D is perhaps TRBD1 (5 bases). V lost 1 base and J lost 3, with 10 bases in between. The length of the CDR3 is 14 residues. The V gene's germline CDR1 is MGHRA and CDR2 YSYEKL. In nucleotides, the CDR3 is TGCGCCAGCAGCCAAGTCAGGGTTAACTACGAGCAGTACTTC. Translated, it gives CASSQVRVNYEQYF.

The table lists this clonotype with a few counts. V and J are TRBV7-6 and TRBJ2-1; the match to TRBD2 covers 14 bases. CDR3 size: 18 residues. The V gene's germline CDR1 is SGHVS and CDR2 FNYEAQ. The trim removed 5 bases at V and 4 bases at J, leaving 10 bases unmatched. The CDR3 reads CASSPNGTSGGLYNEQFF. CDR3 nucleotides: TGTGCCAGCAGCCCTAATGGGACTAGCGGGGGCCTTTACAATGAGCAGTTCTTC.

The V and J genes are TRBV24-1 and TRBJ2-1; D is unresolved. Germline V gene sequence: CDR1 KGHDR, CDR2 SFDVKD. The CDR3 is made up of 13 amino acids. V lost 6 bases and J 4 bases, leaving 9 bases between the germline ends. CDR3 sequence: CATSLSDYNEQFF. DNA of the CDR3: TGTGCCACCAGTCTTTCAGATTACAATGAGCAGTTCTTC.

The chain combines TRBV19 with TRBJ1-2; 8 bases are shared with TRBD1. V trimming: 7 bases; J trimming: 6 bases; junction bases outside the gene matches: 7. The length of the CDR3 is 13 residues. Looked up from germline, CDR1 is LNHDA and CDR2 is SQIVND (reference sequence). The CDR3 here is CASTGGGPDGYTF. The DNA of the CDR3 is TGTGCCAGTACAGGGGGCGGCCCTGATGGCTACACCTTC.

As to this clonotype: The germline gene is not matched at one end of the junction; a read error may be the cause. V usage is TRBV6-1 and J usage is TRBJ1-1; D remains ambiguous. Germline V lookup: CDR1 MNHNS, CDR2 SASEGT. CDR3 size: 8 residues. The DNA for the CDR3 is TGTGCCAGCTTAACCGCGATATTT. Its translation: CASLTAIF.

The chain carries TRBV20-1 and TRBJ1-1; unclear D gene. Per germline, CDR1 DFQATT and CDR2 SNEGSKA (reference sequence). V lost 3 bases, J lost 4 bases, and 6 bases lay in between. The CDR3 is made up of 11 amino acids. Here the CDR3 DNA reads TGCAGTGCTAGGAGTGGCACTGAAGCTTTCTTT. Residues: CSARSGTEAFF.

This chain connects TRBV14 to TRBJ2-7; D gene unclear. Deletions cut 3 bases from V and 4 bases from J, with 7 bases between. Germline CDR1 SGHDN, CDR2 FVKESK. CDR3 length: 12 amino acids. The CDR3 is CASSQPLYEQYF. In nucleotides, the CDR3 is TGTGCCAGCAGCCAGCCCCTTTACGAGCAGTACTTC.

The sample holds many counts of this clonotype. This sequence joins TRBV7-8 and TRBJ2-5, with D possibly being TRBD2 (6 bases). The CDR3 consists of 15 residues. Per the germline V gene, CDR1 is SGHVS and CDR2 is FQNEAQ. V was shortened by 7 bases and J by 3 bases, with 18 bases between the two germline ends. The chain's CDR3 is CASNLWGPGEETQYF. The CDR3 DNA sequence: TGTGCCAGCAACCTATGGGGACCGGGGGAAGAGACCCAGTACTTC.

This chain joins TRBV11-2 and TRBJ2-2; D not certain. This CDR3 is 10 amino acids long. V lost 8 bases to trimming and J lost 7 bases, with 5 bases between them. Germline V CDR1 and CDR2: SGHAT, FQNNGV. CDR3 sequence (DNA): TGTGCCAGCGCAGACGGGGAGCTGTTTTTT. Amino acids: CASADGELFF.

The chain uses TRBV29-1 and TRBJ1-1, with a tentative D call TRBD1 (6 bases). The V gene lost 6 bases and the J gene lost 1 base, with 15 bases spanning the gap. The CDR3 covers 14 residues. The germline CDR1 and CDR2 sequences are SQVTM and ANQGSEA. CDR3 DNA sequence: TGCAGCGTCCTATTTACAGGGCCGAACACTGAAGCTTTCTTT. Protein sequence: CSVLFTGPNTEAFF.

The V gene is TRBV5-1, the J gene TRBJ2-1; a weak D match, TRBD2 (5 bases). Germline CDR1 reads SGHRS; CDR2 reads YFSETQ. Trimming left V 6 bases short and J 4 bases short, with 14 bases between. This CDR3 comprises 14 residues. DNA for the CDR3: TGCGCCAGCATCGGACTGCAAATTTACAATGAGCAGTTCTTC. Translated, it gives CASIGLQIYNEQFF.

This clonotype was picked up a small number of times. The chain carries TRBV2 and TRBJ2-4; D uncertain. V shed 4 bases and J shed 4 bases, with 8 bases lying between them. Germline values: CDR1 SNHLY, CDR2 FYNNEI. The CDR3 sequence is 13 residues long. In nucleotides, the CDR3 is TGTGCCAGCAGTGGATATAATAAAAACATTCAGTACTTC. Translated: CASSGYNKNIQYF.

V is TRBV3-1 and J is TRBJ2-7; TRBD1 matches at 8 bases. There are 14 residues in the CDR3. Germline V lookup: CDR1 LGHDT, CDR2 YNNKEL (reference sequence). The trim removed 7 bases at V and 1 base at J, leaving 6 bases unmatched. CDR3 loop: CASTPRDRSYEQYF. The CDR3 coding sequence is TGTGCCAGCACCCCTAGGGACAGGTCCTACGAGCAGTACTTC.

This rearrangement joins TRBV27 to TRBJ1-5; TRBD1 is a possible D gene (5 bases). Trimming stripped 6 bases from V and 0 bases from J, with 9 bases between. This CDR3 contains 14 residues. Germline-derived CDR1 and CDR2 are MNHEY and SMNVEV (reference sequence). CDR3 protein: CASRQGTSNQPQHF. The CDR3 DNA reads TGTGCCAGCAGGCAGGGAACTAGCAATCAGCCCCAGCATTTT.